This is a list of T cell receptor beta chains from one sample in a study of blood T cell repertoires in COVID-19. Here immunoSEQ multiplex PCR was the method, and the copy in TCRdb shows in-frame clones only, minus some. The repertoire holds 45,000 to 50,000 clones, with 83% as singletons. Sequenced input: peripheral blood. These receptors were taken from an elderly man in a cohort sampled during active COVID-19. The CDR3 runs from the conserved cysteine through the conserved F or W.

>TRBJ2-1|TRBV6-4
CASSVRGGANEQFF
>TRBJ2-7|TRBV6-5
CASKQDRGWYEQYF
>TRBJ1-5|TRBV6-6
CASSTREGNQPQHF
>TRBJ1-6|TRBV2
CASSVFPDRGNSPLHF
>TRBJ1-3|TRBV9
CASSTGGQGYSGNTIYF
>TRBJ2-7|TRBV7-2
CASSLAVGASYEQYF
>TRBJ1-2|TRBV19
CASTPLYRGAYGYTF
>TRBJ1-1|TRBV6-5
CASSQTGIGATEAFF
>TRBJ2-1|TRBV13
CASSPRGQGIHEQFF
>TRBJ2-7|TRBV5-1
CASRRDTNEQYF
>TRBJ1-1|TRBV27
CASTQRGNTEAFF
>TRBJ2-2|TRBV28
CASSLPSGPNTGELFF
>TRBJ2-3|TRBV5-1
CASSPGTLLNTQYF
>TRBJ2-3|TRBV24-1
CATSDHRDPTDTQYF
>TRBJ2-1|TRBV11-2
CASRSGTGGKNEQFF
>TRBJ2-3|TRBV5-1
CASSLESTRADTQYF
>TRBJ2-7|TRBV27
CASRHYGGRAEQYF
>TRBJ2-1|TRBV7-9
CASSASGADNEQFF
>TRBJ2-7|TRBV10-2
CASSKSGGISYEQYF
>TRBJ1-1|TRBV19
CASSRPDRGDTEAFF
>TRBJ2-7|TRBV19
CASRPGQSYEQYF
>TRBJ2-7|TRBV11-2
CASSLAGRANEQYF
>TRBJ2-2|TRBV18
CASSPLAGGPGELFF
>TRBJ2-5|TRBV7-9
CASSPLGGAQYF
>TRBJ1-2|TRBV5-1
CASSPQGAGGYTF
>TRBJ1-6|TRBV10-3
CAISAGTGASNSPLHF
>TRBJ1-5|TRBV5-6
CASSLDGAPYQPQHF
>TRBJ2-1|TRBV7-2
CASSLQDNYNEQFF
>TRBJ2-3|TRBV19
CASSRADTQYF
>TRBJ2-7|TRBV3-1/TRBV3-2
CASSRWTSGNYEQYF
>TRBJ2-3|TRBV3-1/TRBV3-2
CASSYRQGTTDTQYF
>TRBJ2-3|TRBV5-1
CASSADIPTDTQYF